This TCR beta chain is drawn from a study of early T cells in non-severe SARS-CoV-2 infection. The wider study: Investigators sequenced bulk RNA drawn from unsorted whole blood, and chains remained unpaired. Findings of the study overall: VDJdb matching favored anti-spike CD8 responses, missing private and CD4 specificities.

Individual cDNA molecules carried attached unique molecular identifiers. MiXCR, applied by TCRdb to the 5' RACE reads, yields one record per CDR3 protein. This sample has tens of thousands of distinct CDR3 sequences, with around 6.5% found just once. Germline CDR1 is MNHNY and CDR2 is SVGAGI (reference sequence). This CDR3 contains 16 residues. Trimming cost V 6 bases and J 1 base; bases outside gene matches: 9. In regard to this clonotype: Its antigen is as yet unknown.

Sequences were derived from whole blood, sampled at baseline. The sequence came from an adult who was a healthcare worker with PCR-confirmed SARS-CoV-2 infection or an uninfected control (not recorded which). This rearrangement joins TRBV6-6 to TRBJ2-4, with TRBD2 identical over 7 bases. CDR3 in amino acids: CASSPAGRGAKNIQYF. The DNA for the CDR3 is TGTGCCAGCAGCCCCGCGGGGCGGGGGGCCAAAAACATTCAGTACTTC.